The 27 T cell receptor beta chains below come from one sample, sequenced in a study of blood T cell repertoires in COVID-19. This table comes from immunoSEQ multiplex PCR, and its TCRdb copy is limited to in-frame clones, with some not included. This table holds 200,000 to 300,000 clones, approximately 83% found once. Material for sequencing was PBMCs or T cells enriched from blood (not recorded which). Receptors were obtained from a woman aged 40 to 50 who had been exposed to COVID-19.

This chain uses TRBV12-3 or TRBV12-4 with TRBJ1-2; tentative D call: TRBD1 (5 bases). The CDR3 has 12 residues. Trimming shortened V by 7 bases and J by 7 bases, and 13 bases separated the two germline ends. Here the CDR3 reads CASNLLGGGYTF. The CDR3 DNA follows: TGTGCCAGCAACCTCCTCGGGGGTGGCTACACCTTC.

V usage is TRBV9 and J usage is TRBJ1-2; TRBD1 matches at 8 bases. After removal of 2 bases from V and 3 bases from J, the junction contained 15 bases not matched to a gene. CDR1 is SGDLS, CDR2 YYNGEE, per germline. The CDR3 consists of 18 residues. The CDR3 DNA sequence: TGTGCCAGCAGCGTCGACGCCGGGACAGGAGTTCCCTACTATGGCTACACCTTC. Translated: CASSVDAGTGVPYYGYTF.

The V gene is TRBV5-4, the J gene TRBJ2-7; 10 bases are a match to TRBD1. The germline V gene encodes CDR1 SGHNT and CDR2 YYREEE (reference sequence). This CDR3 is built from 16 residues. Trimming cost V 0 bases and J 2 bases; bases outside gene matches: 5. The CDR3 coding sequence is TGTGCCAGCAGCTTGGGAGGACAGGGGGGAACCTACGAGCAGTACTTC. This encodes CASSLGGQGGTYEQYF.

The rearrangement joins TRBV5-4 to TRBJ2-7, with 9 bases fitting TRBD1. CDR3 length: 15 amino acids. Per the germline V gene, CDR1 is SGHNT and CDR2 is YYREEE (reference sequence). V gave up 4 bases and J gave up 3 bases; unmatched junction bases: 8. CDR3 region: CASSLLSDRGYEQYF. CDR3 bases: TGTGCCAGCAGCCTATTGTCGGACAGGGGCTACGAGCAGTACTTC.

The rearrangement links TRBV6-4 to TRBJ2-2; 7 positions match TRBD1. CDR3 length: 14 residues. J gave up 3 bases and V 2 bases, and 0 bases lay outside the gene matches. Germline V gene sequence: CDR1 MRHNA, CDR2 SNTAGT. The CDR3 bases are TGTGCCAGCAGTGACGGGACAGACACCGGGGAGCTGTTTTTT. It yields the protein CASSDGTDTGELFF.

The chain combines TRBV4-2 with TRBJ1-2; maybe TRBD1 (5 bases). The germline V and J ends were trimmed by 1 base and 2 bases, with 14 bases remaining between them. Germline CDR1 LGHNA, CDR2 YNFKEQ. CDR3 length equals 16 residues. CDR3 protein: CASSQAQTDPNYGYTF. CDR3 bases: TGTGCCAGCAGCCAAGCCCAGACAGACCCGAACTATGGCTACACCTTC.

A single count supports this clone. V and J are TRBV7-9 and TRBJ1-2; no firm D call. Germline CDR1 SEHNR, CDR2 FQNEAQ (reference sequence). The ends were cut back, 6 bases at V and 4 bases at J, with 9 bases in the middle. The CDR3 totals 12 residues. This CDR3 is CASSGPLYGYTF. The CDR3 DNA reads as TGTGCCAGCAGTGGGCCCCTCTATGGCTACACCTTC.

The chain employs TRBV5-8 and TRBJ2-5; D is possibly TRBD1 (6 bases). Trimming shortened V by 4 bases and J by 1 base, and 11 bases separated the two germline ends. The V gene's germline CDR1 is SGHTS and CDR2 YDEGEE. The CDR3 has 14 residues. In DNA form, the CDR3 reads TGTGCCAGCAGCCGTGGGGGCAGCCAAGAGACCCAGTACTTC. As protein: CASSRGGSQETQYF.

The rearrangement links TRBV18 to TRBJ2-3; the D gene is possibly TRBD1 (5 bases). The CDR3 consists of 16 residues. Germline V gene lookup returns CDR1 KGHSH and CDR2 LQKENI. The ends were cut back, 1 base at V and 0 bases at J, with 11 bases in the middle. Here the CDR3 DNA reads TGTGCCAGCTCACCACGGCAGGGCTCCAGCACAGATACGCAGTATTTT. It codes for CASSPRQGSSTDTQYF.

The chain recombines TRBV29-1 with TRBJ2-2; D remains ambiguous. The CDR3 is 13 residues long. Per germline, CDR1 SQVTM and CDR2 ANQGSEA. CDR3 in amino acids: CSVISAGTGELFF. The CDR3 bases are TGCAGTGTCATCAGCGCTGGCACCGGGGAGCTGTTTTTT.

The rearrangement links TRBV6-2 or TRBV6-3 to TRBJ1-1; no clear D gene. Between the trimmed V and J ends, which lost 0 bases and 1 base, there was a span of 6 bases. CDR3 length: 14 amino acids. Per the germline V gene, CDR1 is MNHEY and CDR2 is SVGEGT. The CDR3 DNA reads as TGTGCCAGCAGTTACTCCGCCGGGAACACTGAAGCTTTCTTT. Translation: CASSYSAGNTEAFF.

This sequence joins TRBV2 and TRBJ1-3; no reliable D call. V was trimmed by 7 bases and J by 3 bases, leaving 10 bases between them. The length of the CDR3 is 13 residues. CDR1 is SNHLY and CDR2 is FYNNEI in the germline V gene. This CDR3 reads CASTIVVGNTIYF. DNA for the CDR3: TGTGCCAGCACGATTGTAGTTGGAAACACCATATATTTT.

The CDR3 loop reads CASSLTWASGGGEQFF. The CDR3, as DNA: TGTGCCAGCAGTCTTACATGGGCTAGCGGGGGCGGTGAGCAGTTCTTC. V usage is TRBV6-6 and J usage is TRBJ2-1, with 10 bases matching TRBD2. The CDR3 runs to 16 residues. CDR1 and CDR2 from the germline V gene are MNHNY and SVGAGI (reference sequence). V lost 5 bases to trimming and J lost 9 bases; unmatched junction nucleotides: 13.

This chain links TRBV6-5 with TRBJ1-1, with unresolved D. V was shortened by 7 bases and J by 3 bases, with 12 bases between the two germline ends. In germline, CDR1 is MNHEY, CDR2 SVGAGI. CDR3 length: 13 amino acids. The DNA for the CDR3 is TGTGCCAGCACCCTCTTTGCGGACACTGAAGCTTTCTTT. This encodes CASTLFADTEAFF.

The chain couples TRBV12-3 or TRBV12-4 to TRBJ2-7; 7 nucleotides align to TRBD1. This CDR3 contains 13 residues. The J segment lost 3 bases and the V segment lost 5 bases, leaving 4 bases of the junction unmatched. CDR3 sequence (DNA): TGTGCCAGCAGTCCCCCAGGGGGCTACGAGCAGTACTTC. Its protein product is CASSPPGGYEQYF.

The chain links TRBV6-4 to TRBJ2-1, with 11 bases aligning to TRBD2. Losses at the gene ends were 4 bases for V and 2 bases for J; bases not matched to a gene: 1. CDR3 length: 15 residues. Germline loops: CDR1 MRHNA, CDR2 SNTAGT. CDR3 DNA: TGTGCCAGCAGTGTACTAGCGGGGGCCTACAATGAGCAGTTCTTC. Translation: CASSVLAGAYNEQFF.

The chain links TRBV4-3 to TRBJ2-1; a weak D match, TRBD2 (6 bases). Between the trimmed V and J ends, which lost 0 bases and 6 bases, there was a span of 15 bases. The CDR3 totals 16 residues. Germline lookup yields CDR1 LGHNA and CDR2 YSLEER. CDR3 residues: CASSQDMMGTANEQFF. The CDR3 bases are TGCGCCAGCAGCCAAGATATGATGGGGACTGCCAATGAGCAGTTCTTC.

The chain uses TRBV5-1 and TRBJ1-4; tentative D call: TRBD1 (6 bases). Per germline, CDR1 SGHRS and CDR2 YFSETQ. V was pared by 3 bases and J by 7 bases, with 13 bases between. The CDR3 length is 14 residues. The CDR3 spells CASSSSRGGEKLFF. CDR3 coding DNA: TGCGCCAGCAGCTCTTCCAGGGGTGGTGAAAAACTGTTTTTT.

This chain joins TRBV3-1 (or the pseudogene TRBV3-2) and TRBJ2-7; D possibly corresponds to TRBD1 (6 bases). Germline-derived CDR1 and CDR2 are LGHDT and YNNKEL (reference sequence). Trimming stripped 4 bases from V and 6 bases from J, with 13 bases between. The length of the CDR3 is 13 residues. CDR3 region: CASSPGTRVEQYF. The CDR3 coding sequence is TGTGCCAGCAGCCCCGGGACACGCGTCGAGCAGTACTTC.

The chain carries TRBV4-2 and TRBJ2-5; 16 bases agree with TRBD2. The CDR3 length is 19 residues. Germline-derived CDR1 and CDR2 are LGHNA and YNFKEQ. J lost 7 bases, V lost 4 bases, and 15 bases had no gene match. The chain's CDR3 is CASSPAPGLAGGPPGTQYF. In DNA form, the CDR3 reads TGTGCCAGCAGCCCAGCCCCGGGACTAGCGGGGGGGCCGCCGGGGACCCAGTACTTC.

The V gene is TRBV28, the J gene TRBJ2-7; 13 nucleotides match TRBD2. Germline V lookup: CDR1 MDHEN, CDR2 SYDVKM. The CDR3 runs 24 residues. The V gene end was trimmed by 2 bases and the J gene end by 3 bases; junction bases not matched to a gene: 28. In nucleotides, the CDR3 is TGTGCCAGCAGTTTAAAGGGTGGGTCGGCTTGGGGAAGACTAGCGGGGGGATGGTACTACGAGCAGTACTTC. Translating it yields CASSLKGGSAWGRLAGGWYYEQYF.

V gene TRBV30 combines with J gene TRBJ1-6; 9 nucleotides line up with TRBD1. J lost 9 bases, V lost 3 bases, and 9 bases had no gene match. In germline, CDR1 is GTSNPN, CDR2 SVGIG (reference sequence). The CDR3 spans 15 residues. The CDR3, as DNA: TGTGCCTGGAGGGGGGACAGGGTGAGGGGTTCACCCCTCCACTTT. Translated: CAWRGDRVRGSPLHF.

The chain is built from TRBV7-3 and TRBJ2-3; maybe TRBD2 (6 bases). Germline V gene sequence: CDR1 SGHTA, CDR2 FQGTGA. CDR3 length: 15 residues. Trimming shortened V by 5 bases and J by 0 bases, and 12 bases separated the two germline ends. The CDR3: CASSPVAGSTDTQYF. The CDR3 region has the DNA TGTGCCAGCAGCCCCGTCGCGGGGAGCACAGATACGCAGTATTTT. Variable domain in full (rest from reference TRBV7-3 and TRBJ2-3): GAGVSQTPSNKVTEKGKYVELRCDPISGHTALYWYRQSLGQGPEFLIYFQGTGAADDSGLPNDRFFAVRPEGSVSTLKIQRTERGDSAVYLCASSPVAGSTDTQYFGPGTRLTVL.

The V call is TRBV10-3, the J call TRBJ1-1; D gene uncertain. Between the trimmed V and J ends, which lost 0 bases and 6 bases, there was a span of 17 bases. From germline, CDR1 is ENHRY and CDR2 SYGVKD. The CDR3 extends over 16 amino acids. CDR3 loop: CAISESKLSVTAEAFF. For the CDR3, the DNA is TGTGCCATCAGTGAGTCGAAGTTGAGTGTCACAGCTGAAGCTTTCTTT.

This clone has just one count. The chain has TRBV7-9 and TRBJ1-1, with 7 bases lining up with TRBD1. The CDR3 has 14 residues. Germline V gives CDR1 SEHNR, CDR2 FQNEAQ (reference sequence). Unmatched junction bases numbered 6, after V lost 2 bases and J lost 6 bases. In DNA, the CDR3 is TGTGCCAGCAGCTTACAGGGGGGAGGCGCTGAAGCTTTCTTT. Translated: CASSLQGGGAEAFF. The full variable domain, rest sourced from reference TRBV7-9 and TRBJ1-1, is DTGVSQNPRHKITKRGQNVTFRCDPISEHNRLYWYRQTLGQGPEFLTYFQNEAQLEKSRLLSDRFSAERPKGSFSTLEIQRTEQGDSAMYLCASSLQGGGAEAFFGQGTRLTVV.

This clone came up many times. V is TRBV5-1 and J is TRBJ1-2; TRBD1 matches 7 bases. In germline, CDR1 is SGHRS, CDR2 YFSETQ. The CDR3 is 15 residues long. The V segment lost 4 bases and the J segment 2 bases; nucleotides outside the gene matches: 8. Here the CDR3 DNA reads TGCGCCAGCAGCATGGGGACAGACCAGAACTATGGCTACACCTTC. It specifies CASSMGTDQNYGYTF.

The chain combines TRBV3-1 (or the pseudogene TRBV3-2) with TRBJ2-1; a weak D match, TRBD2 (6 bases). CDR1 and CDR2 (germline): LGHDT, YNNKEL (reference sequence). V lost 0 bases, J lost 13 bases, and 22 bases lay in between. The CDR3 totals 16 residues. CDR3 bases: TGTGCCAGCAGCCAAGAGGCGCTAGCGATCCCGAGTAGCCAGTTCTTC. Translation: CASSQEALAIPSSQFF.